These 21 T cell receptor beta chains originate from one sample sequenced in a study of shared clonotypes between healthy human individuals. Clones were sequenced by immunoSEQ multiplex PCR, and TCRdb holds only the in-frame ones, with some missing. The sample lists under 2.5 million clones; roughly 92% were seen once. The sample was naive CD4+ T cells from PBMCs. Subset here: CD45RA+ positively selected. The receptors shown here come from a man aged 18 to 35 in good health. Some clones in this sample may be carry-over from other donors' samples.

The chain carries TRBV18 and TRBJ1-3; D is unresolved. This CDR3 comprises 16 residues. The V end was cut by 6 bases, the J end by 0 bases, with 15 bases between. Germline loops: CDR1 KGHSH, CDR2 LQKENI. The CDR3 loop reads CASSPLDSFSGNTIYF. CDR3 nucleotide sequence: TGTGCCAGCTCTCCGCTCGACTCTTTCTCTGGAAACACCATATATTTT.

This chain connects TRBV6-5 to TRBJ2-6, with D possibly matching TRBD2 (5 bases). CDR1 is MNHEY, CDR2 SVGAGI, per germline. The CDR3 length is 14 residues. Trimming shortened V by 8 bases and J by 0 bases, and 8 bases separated the two germline ends. The CDR3 sequence is CASWEHSGANVLTF. The DNA of the CDR3 is TGTGCCAGCTGGGAGCACTCTGGGGCCAACGTCCTGACTTTC.

This clone has just one count. This sequence joins TRBV2 and TRBJ2-4; TRBD2 matches at 7 bases. This CDR3 has 16 amino acids. The V gene end was trimmed by 7 bases and the J gene end by 2 bases; junction bases not matched to a gene: 11. CDR1 is SNHLY, CDR2 FYNNEI, per germline. CDR3: CASIFGGRGTKNIQYF. The CDR3 DNA sequence: TGTGCCAGCATCTTCGGGGGGAGGGGCACCAAAAACATTCAGTACTTC.

V gene TRBV5-1 combines with J gene TRBJ1-3; D is unclear. Germline V lookup: CDR1 SGHRS, CDR2 YFSETQ. This CDR3 region has 14 residues. Trimming took off 6 bases at V and 0 bases at J, with 10 bases between the two ends. The CDR3 bases are TGCGCCAGCAAGACCGGGCTCTCTGGAAACACCATATATTTT. It encodes CASKTGLSGNTIYF.

The chain is built from TRBV2 and TRBJ2-1, with 8 bases aligning to TRBD2. CDR3 length: 16 residues. With 6 bases clipped from V and 0 bases from J, the junction kept 7 bases outside the gene matches. Germline lookup yields CDR1 SNHLY and CDR2 FYNNEI. CDR3 nucleotides: TGTGCCAGCAGGACGGGGAGCGGGAGCTCCTACAATGAGCAGTTCTTC. As protein: CASRTGSGSSYNEQFF.

This CDR3 reads CASSQTPSGSSYNEQFF. CDR3 DNA: TGCGCCAGCAGCCAGACACCTAGCGGGAGCTCCTACAATGAGCAGTTCTTC. This sequence joins TRBV4-3 and TRBJ2-1, with 10 nucleotides matching TRBD2. J gave up 0 bases and V 3 bases, and 5 bases lay outside the gene matches. CDR1 LGHNA and CDR2 YSLEER come from the germline V gene. The CDR3 is made up of 17 amino acids.

The gene calls are TRBV5-4 and TRBJ2-3, with TRBD2 matching 7 bases. The junction had 9 bases not matched to a gene; V was cut back by 0 bases and J by 5 bases. Germline V lookup: CDR1 SGHNT, CDR2 YYREEE (reference sequence). CDR3 length equals 16 residues. CDR3 protein: CASSLGGGSGVDTQYF. As DNA, the CDR3 is TGTGCCAGCAGCTTGGGGGGCGGGAGTGGTGTAGATACGCAGTATTTT.

In the case of this clone: The same CDR3 is also encoded by other DNA sequences in this sample. The chain is built from TRBV18 and TRBJ1-1; no clear D. The V gene lost 2 bases and the J gene lost 1 base, with 5 bases spanning the gap. This CDR3 spans 13 amino acids. In germline, CDR1 is KGHSH, CDR2 LQKENI. The CDR3 reads CASSPKGNTEAFF. The CDR3 DNA is TGTGCCAGCTCACCAAAAGGGAACACTGAAGCTTTCTTT.

The chain links TRBV19 to TRBJ1-1; D call uncertain. Germline V gives CDR1 LNHDA, CDR2 SQIVND (reference sequence). CDR3 length: 12 residues. The V end lost 3 bases, the J end lost 3 bases, and 5 bases lay between the germline ends. Written as DNA, the CDR3 is TGTGCCAGTAGTATGTCCTACACTGAAGCTTTCTTT. Translating it yields CASSMSYTEAFF.

The V and J genes are TRBV7-2 and TRBJ2-3; possibly TRBD1 or TRBD2 for D (6 bases each). V shed 4 bases and J shed 2 bases, with 16 bases lying between them. The CDR3 runs to 16 residues. The germline V gene encodes CDR1 SGHTA and CDR2 FQGNSA. Here the CDR3 reads CASSSLRGALTDTQYF. In DNA, the CDR3 is TGTGCCAGCAGCTCACTAAGGGGGGCCCTCACAGATACGCAGTATTTT.

The chain couples TRBV7-6 to TRBJ2-3; the D gene is possibly TRBD2 (6 bases). V was trimmed by 6 bases and J by 0 bases, leaving 16 bases between them. Germline lookup yields CDR1 SGHVS and CDR2 FNYEAQ. The CDR3 is made up of 16 amino acids. CDR3 amino acids: CASSRGLPPSTDTQYF. In DNA, the CDR3 is TGTGCCAGCAGTCGGGGACTTCCTCCTAGCACAGATACGCAGTATTTT.

This clone was detected only once. The chain employs TRBV7-2 and TRBJ2-7; tentatively, D is TRBD2 (6 bases). Germline lookup yields CDR1 SGHTA and CDR2 FQGNSA. V dropped 2 bases and J dropped 4 bases, with 12 bases sitting between them. This CDR3 comprises 14 residues. CDR3 DNA sequence: TGTGCCAGCAGCTTAAGGGAGGTTAGGTACGAGCAGTACTTC. Translation gives CASSLREVRYEQYF. Full variable domain (remainder filled in from reference TRBV7-2 and TRBJ2-7): GAGVSQSPSNKVTEKGKDVELRCDPISGHTALYWYRQSLGQGLEFLIYFQGNSAPDKSGLPSDRFSAERTGGSVSTLTIQRTQQEDSAVYLCASSLREVRYEQYFGPGTRLTVT.

The V and J genes are TRBV25-1 and TRBJ2-7, with 7 bases that match TRBD2. This CDR3 spans 17 amino acids. Germline CDR1 reads MGHDK; CDR2 reads SYGVNS. With 2 bases clipped from V and 6 bases from J, the junction kept 16 bases outside the gene matches. This CDR3 is CASSEGSGSGFGSEQYF. CDR3 in DNA: TGTGCCAGCAGTGAAGGGTCGGGTAGCGGGTTTGGAAGCGAGCAGTACTTC.

The chain is built from TRBV6-5 and TRBJ2-3, with TRBD2 as a possible D gene (5 bases). The V gene lost 6 bases and the J gene lost 2 bases, with 15 bases spanning the gap. There are 15 residues in the CDR3. The V gene's germline CDR1 is MNHEY and CDR2 SVGAGI. CDR3 sequence (DNA): TGTGCCAGCAGCTCGAGGGAGAGGGTCACAGATACGCAGTATTTT. Protein product: CASSSRERVTDTQYF.

On this clone: The identical CDR3 is also encoded by other nucleotide sequences in the sample. This sequence joins TRBV18 and TRBJ1-1; D possibly corresponds to TRBD1 (5 bases). V was cut by 3 bases and J by 2 bases, with 10 bases left in between. Germline V gene sequence: CDR1 KGHSH, CDR2 LQKENI. This CDR3 is built from 14 residues. The CDR3 region has the DNA TGTGCCAGCTCACCTCTCGGGGCAAACACTGAAGCTTTCTTT. It codes for CASSPLGANTEAFF.

Turning to this clone: One junction end disagrees with the germline gene, perhaps due to a read error. The chain employs TRBV5-1 and TRBJ2-7; 13 bases are a match to TRBD2. The CDR3 is 13 amino acids. From germline, CDR1 is SGHRS and CDR2 YFSETQ. The CDR3, as DNA: TGCGCCAGCAGCTCTGGGACTAGCGGGACCCAGGACTTC. Translating it yields CASSSGTSGTQDF.

This rearrangement joins TRBV11-2 to TRBJ2-4; D gene uncertain. CDR3 length: 14 amino acids. Trimming removed 4 bases at V and 0 bases at J, with 7 bases between. Germline values: CDR1 SGHAT, CDR2 FQNNGV. CDR3 nucleotide sequence: TGTGCCAGCAGCTCCATGTTAGCCAAAAACATTCAGTACTTC. Translation gives CASSSMLAKNIQYF.

The chain has TRBV6-1 and TRBJ2-2; D possibly corresponds to TRBD2 (6 bases). The V end was cut by 6 bases, the J end by 1 base, with 12 bases between. In germline, CDR1 is MNHNS, CDR2 SASEGT. The CDR3 totals 15 residues. CDR3: CASRAGRENTGELFF. The CDR3 bases are TGTGCCAGCAGGGCGGGGCGGGAGAACACCGGGGAGCTGTTTTTT.

This chain links TRBV28 with TRBJ1-3; D gene uncertain. The CDR3 totals 13 residues. Trimming pared 3 bases from V and 1 base from J, leaving 4 bases between. The germline gives CDR1 MDHEN, CDR2 SYDVKM. The CDR3, as DNA: TGTGCCAGCAGTTTGAGGTCTGGAAACACCATATATTTT. Translated, it gives CASSLRSGNTIYF.

The chain uses TRBV5-1 and TRBJ2-1; 8 bases are a match to TRBD2. Germline-derived CDR1 and CDR2 are SGHRS and YFSETQ. The CDR3 contains 18 residues. Trimming cost V 3 bases and J 0 bases; bases outside gene matches: 11. The CDR3 bases are TGCGCCAGCAGCTCCCCCGGGGGGGCAGGGAGCTCCTACAATGAGCAGTTCTTC. It specifies CASSSPGGAGSSYNEQFF.

This clone is a singleton in its sample. This rearrangement joins TRBV6-5 to TRBJ1-5; D perhaps matches TRBD1 (6 bases). Germline-derived CDR1 and CDR2 are MNHEY and SVGAGI. Trimming shortened V by 2 bases and J by 7 bases, and 12 bases separated the two germline ends. The CDR3 has 14 amino acids. The CDR3 DNA follows: TGTGCCAGCAGTTACCGGGGGCAGGGGCAGCCCCAGCATTTT. Residues: CASSYRGQGQPQHF.